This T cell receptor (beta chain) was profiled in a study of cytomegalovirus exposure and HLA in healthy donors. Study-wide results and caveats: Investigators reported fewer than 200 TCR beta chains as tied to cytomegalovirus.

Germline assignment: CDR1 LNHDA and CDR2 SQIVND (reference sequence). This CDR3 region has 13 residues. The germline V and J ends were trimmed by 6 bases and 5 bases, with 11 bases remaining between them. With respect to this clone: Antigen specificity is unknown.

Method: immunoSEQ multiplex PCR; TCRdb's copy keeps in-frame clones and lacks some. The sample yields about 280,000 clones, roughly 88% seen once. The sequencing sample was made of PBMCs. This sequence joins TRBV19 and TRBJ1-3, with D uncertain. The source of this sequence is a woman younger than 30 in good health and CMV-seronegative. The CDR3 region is CASRDTARNTIYF. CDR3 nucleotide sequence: TGTGCCAGTAGAGATACAGCTAGAAACACCATATATTTT. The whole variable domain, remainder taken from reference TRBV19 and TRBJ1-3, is DGGITQSPKYLFRKEGQNVTLSCEQNLNHDAMYWYRQDPGQGLRLIYYSQIVNDFQKGDIAEGYSVSREKKESFPLTVTSAQKNPTAFYLCASRDTARNTIYFGEGSWLTVV.